These T cell receptor beta chains were read from a single sample in a study of blood T cells in healthy people across ages. TCRdb fed the 5' RACE reads into MiXCR, producing one record per CDR3 protein. This sample has some 920,000 distinct CDR3 sequences, with roughly 51% found just once. What was sequenced was blood. The source of these receptors is a woman aged 55-75 years in good health. CDR3s include the opening cysteine and the closing phenylalanine or tryptophan. A D gene is named only where the DNA matches it firmly. Expanded clones are given a class, and other clones once, few, many or no size at all.

TRBJ2-5,TRBD1,TRBV11-2,-,CASSNRGPMETQYF,TGTGCCAGCAGTAACAGGGGGCCTATGGAGACCCAGTACTTC
TRBJ2-7,-,TRBV7-2,-,CASSLTKAYEQYF,TGTGCCAGCAGCTTAACCAAGGCCTACGAGCAGTACTTC
TRBJ1-5,-,TRBV27,-,CASSAGRSNQPQHF,TGTGCCAGCAGCGCGGGCCGATCCAATCAGCCCCAGCATTTT
TRBJ1-3,-,TRBV4-1,-,CASSQTGTGIGNTIYF,TGCGCCAGCAGCCAAACCGGTACGGGAATTGGAAACACCATATATTTT
TRBJ2-1,-,TRBV7-9,few,CASTSLVGEQFF,TGTGCCAGCACCTCGCTTGTCGGTGAGCAGTTCTTC
TRBJ2-2,-,TRBV20-1,-,CSAPTTNTGELFF,TGCAGTGCTCCTACAACGAACACCGGGGAGCTGTTTTTT
TRBJ2-1,TRBD2,TRBV12-3/TRBV12-4,-,CASSFQRLAGGPWEIEQFF,TGTGCCAGCAGTTTCCAACGTCTAGCGGGAGGGCCATGGGAAATTGAGCAGTTCTTC
TRBJ2-1,TRBD2,TRBV7-3,few,CASSTTGTSGRRPYNEQFF,TGTGCCAGCAGCACTACCGGGACTAGCGGCAGACGCCCCTACAATGAGCAGTTCTTC
TRBJ2-7,-,TRBV20-1,-,CSAEPDGDSYEQYF,TGCAGTGCAGAACCGGACGGAGACTCCTACGAGCAGTACTTC
TRBJ1-4,-,TRBV10-3,-,CAISESPATNEKLFF,TGTGCCATCAGTGAATCCCCTGCAACTAATGAAAAACTGTTTTTT
TRBJ2-3,-,TRBV10-3,few,CAIRETKRDTQYF,TGTGCCATTAGGGAGACAAAGCGGGATACGCAGTATTTT
TRBJ1-5,-,TRBV29-1,many,CSGGDARNQPQHF,TGCAGCGGGGGGGACGCCCGCAATCAGCCCCAGCATTTT
TRBJ2-1,-,TRBV20-1,-,CSADPGGKGGYNEQFF,TGCAGTGCTGACCCCGGGGGCAAGGGTGGGTACAATGAGCAGTTCTTC
TRBJ2-1,TRBD2,TRBV4-2,-,CASSPRGTSGRASYNEQFF,TGTGCCAGCAGCCCCCGGGGGACTAGCGGGAGGGCCTCCTACAATGAGCAGTTCTTC
TRBJ2-7,-,TRBV7-3,-,CASSLMGGASSYEQYF,TGTGCCAGCAGCTTAATGGGCGGGGCTAGCTCCTACGAGCAGTACTTC
TRBJ2-5,TRBD1,TRBV12-3/TRBV12-4,-,CASSLRQGSYQETQYF,TGTGCCAGCAGTTTAAGACAGGGATCGTACCAAGAGACTCAGTACTTC
TRBJ2-7,TRBD2,TRBV4-2,few,CASSQVGREASYEQYF,TGTGCCAGCAGCCAAGTAGGGCGGGAGGCTTCCTACGAGCAGTACTTC
TRBJ2-7,-,TRBV5-1,-,CASSFDRPSYNEQYF,TGCGCCAGCAGCTTTGACAGGCCCTCCTACAATGAGCAGTACTTC
TRBJ1-2,TRBD1,TRBV20-1,few,CSAAQGAYGYTF,TGCAGTGCCGCTCAGGGGGCCTATGGCTACACCTTC
TRBJ1-2,TRBD1,TRBV2,many,CASSQDRLYGYTF,TGTGCCAGCAGTCAGGACAGGCTCTATGGCTACACCTTC
TRBJ2-1,TRBD2,TRBV20-1,-,CSALGVRTSVYNEQFF,TGCAGTGCTCTGGGCGTAAGGACTAGCGTATACAATGAGCAGTTCTTC
TRBJ2-3,-,TRBV12-3/TRBV12-4,once,CASRPRRSADTQYF,TGTGCCAGCAGACCTAGAAGGAGTGCAGATACGCAGTATTTT
TRBJ2-3,TRBD2,TRBV9,few,CASSARLADTDTQYF,TGTGCCAGCAGCGCGAGACTAGCGGACACAGATACGCAGTATTTT
TRBJ2-7,TRBD1,TRBV5-1,-,CASSLVPGQGHDEQYF,TGCGCCAGCAGCTTGGTCCCGGGACAGGGTCACGACGAGCAGTACTTC
TRBJ2-4,-,TRBV6-4,-,CAGSDRSPLAKNIQYF,TGTGCCGGCAGTGACCGGAGTCCCTTGGCCAAAAACATTCAGTACTTC
TRBJ2-1,TRBD2,TRBV7-2,-,CASSPVPGTSNEQFF,TGTGCCAGCAGCCCCGTACCCGGGACTAGTAATGAGCAGTTCTTC
TRBJ2-1,TRBD2,TRBV29-1,-,CSVEVASGIYNEQFF,TGCAGCGTTGAAGTGGCTAGCGGGATTTACAATGAGCAGTTCTTC
TRBJ2-7,-,TRBV7-9,many,CASSLASLVDEQYF,TGTGCCAGCAGCTTAGCAAGTCTAGTGGACGAGCAGTACTTC
TRBJ1-2,TRBD1,TRBV5-1,-,CASTKDRKVGGYTF,TGCGCCAGCACCAAGGACAGGAAAGTCGGTGGCTACACCTTC
TRBJ2-6,-,TRBV4-1,-,CASSQIAGSPGANVLTF,TGCGCCAGCAGCCAGATTGCAGGATCCCCTGGGGCCAACGTCCTGACTTTC
TRBJ2-5,-,TRBV2,few,CASREEGHHRQQYF,TGTGCCAGCAGGGAAGAGGGGCACCATCGGCAGCAGTACTTC
TRBJ2-1,TRBD2,TRBV4-3,-,CASSQDPGLAGSYNEQFF,TGCGCCAGCAGCCAAGATCCAGGGCTAGCGGGCTCCTACAATGAGCAGTTCTTC
TRBJ2-5,TRBD2,TRBV2,-,CASRRVGTSVGETQYF,TGTGCCAGCAGGAGGGTGGGGACTAGCGTTGGAGAGACCCAGTACTTC
TRBJ1-5,-,TRBV2,-,CASSGQGRGNQPQHF,TGTGCCAGCAGTGGCCAGGGCAGAGGGAATCAGCCCCAGCATTTT
TRBJ1-5,TRBD1,TRBV6-1,-,CATQLRGPYQPQHF,TGTGCCACCCAACTTAGGGGGCCCTATCAGCCCCAGCATTTT
TRBJ1-2,TRBD1,TRBV20-1,-,CSANPRGLGYTF,TGCAGTGCTAACCCCAGGGGGCTAGGCTACACCTTC
TRBJ2-7,-,TRBV28,-,CASRAGQISYEQYF,TGTGCCAGCAGGGCCGGACAGATTAGCTACGAGCAGTACTTC
TRBJ2-5,-,TRBV25-1,-,CASSEYAQETQYF,TGTGCCAGCAGTGAATATGCCCAAGAGACCCAGTACTTC
TRBJ2-7,TRBD2,TRBV7-2,few,CASTRFGTSDYEQYF,TGTGCCAGCACTAGGTTCGGGACTAGCGACTACGAGCAGTACTTC
TRBJ2-3,-,TRBV2,-,CASSDRSLADTQYF,TGTGCCAGCAGTGATCGGTCGTTGGCAGATACGCAGTATTTT
TRBJ1-2,-,TRBV29-1,-,CSVARQAYGYTF,TGCAGCGTCGCCCGACAGGCGTATGGCTACACCTTC
TRBJ1-4,-,TRBV3-1,-,CASSPQGMNEKLFF,TGTGCCAGCAGCCCACAGGGTATGAATGAAAAACTGTTTTTT
TRBJ2-7,-,TRBV24-1,-,CATSDPLVEWGYEQYF,TGTGCCACCAGTGATCCCCTTGTGGAGTGGGGCTACGAGCAGTACTTC
TRBJ2-5,-,TRBV18,-,CASSPSTGMWETQYF,TGTGCCAGCTCACCATCTACAGGGATGTGGGAGACCCAGTACTTC
TRBJ2-1,TRBD2,TRBV5-1,few,CASSLSSGTNNEQFF,TGCGCCAGCAGCTTGTCTAGCGGCACAAACAATGAGCAGTTCTTC
TRBJ2-5,-,TRBV29-1,many,CSVEEGGSETQYF,TGCAGCGTTGAAGAGGGCGGCTCAGAGACCCAGTACTTC
TRBJ2-1,TRBD2,TRBV6-2/TRBV6-3,-,CASSKLRTSGSSYNEQFF,TGTGCCAGCAGTAAACTCCGGACTAGCGGAAGCTCCTACAATGAGCAGTTCTTC
TRBJ2-1,-,TRBV7-7,-,CASSPAGVRNNEQFF,TGTGCCAGCAGCCCAGCCGGGGTTAGGAACAATGAGCAGTTCTTC
TRBJ2-3,TRBD2,TRBV4-2,-,CASSQVASGSRTDTQYF,TGTGCCAGCAGCCAAGTGGCTAGCGGGAGTAGGACAGATACGCAGTATTTT
TRBJ2-7,-,TRBV20-1,-,CSASKVTGFYNEQYF,TGCAGTGCTAGCAAAGTTACAGGTTTTTACAATGAGCAGTACTTC
TRBJ2-1,TRBD2,TRBV11-3,-,CASSLTTSGGNEQFF,TGTGCCAGCAGCTTAACTACTAGCGGGGGGAATGAGCAGTTCTTC
TRBJ2-5,TRBD2,TRBV24-1,-,CATAPWTEGTSGSQETQYF,TGTGCCACCGCGCCCTGGACAGAAGGTACTAGCGGGAGTCAAGAGACCCAGTACTTC